Below are 32 T cell receptor beta chains sequenced from a single sample in a study of cytomegalovirus exposure and HLA in healthy donors. Clones were sequenced by immunoSEQ multiplex PCR, and TCRdb holds only the in-frame ones, with some missing. The sample has about 300,000 clones, more than 75% seen once. Sequenced sample: PBMCs. These receptors all stem from a woman aged 18-29 years in good health and CMV-seronegative.

The genes are TRBV6-6 and TRBJ2-5; no reliable D call. Germline CDR1 is MNHNY and CDR2 is SVGAGI (reference sequence). Trimming removed 2 bases from V and 5 bases from J, with 3 bases in between. This CDR3 contains 11 residues. CDR3: CASSYRETQYF. As DNA, the CDR3 is TGTGCCAGCAGTTACCGGGAGACCCAGTACTTC.

The chain carries TRBV28 and TRBJ1-1; no clear D gene. V was trimmed by 3 bases and J by 1 base, leaving 15 bases between them. Germline values: CDR1 MDHEN, CDR2 SYDVKM. The CDR3 spans 16 residues. The CDR3 region is CASSFGQLNSNTEAFF. Written as DNA, the CDR3 is TGTGCCAGCAGTTTTGGGCAGTTAAACTCGAACACTGAAGCTTTCTTT.

This chain uses TRBV4-1 with TRBJ1-3; 7 nucleotides match TRBD1. The CDR3 contains 15 residues. V shed 4 bases and J 1 base; nucleotides not matched to a gene: 4. Germline CDR1 and CDR2: MGHRA and YSYEKL. The CDR3 protein is CASSPNRGSGNTIYF. CDR3 DNA sequence: TGCGCCAGCAGCCCGAACAGGGGTTCTGGAAACACCATATATTTT.

On this clone: Germline and junction disagree at one end, which may indicate a read error. The rearrangement links TRBV7-8 to TRBJ2-2; D is perhaps TRBD1 (6 bases). The CDR3 has 13 residues. In germline, CDR1 is SGHVS, CDR2 FQNEAQ. The CDR3 DNA sequence: TGTGCCAGCAGCTTAGGCGACAGGACCTCCCCGATTTTT. Residues: CASSLGDRTSPIF.

This chain uses TRBV7-7 with TRBJ2-2; 13 bases are a match to TRBD2. The CDR3 runs to 16 residues. The V gene end was trimmed by 5 bases and the J gene end by 6 bases; junction bases not matched to a gene: 6. Looked up from germline, CDR1 is SSHAT and CDR2 is FNYEAQ (reference sequence). CDR3 protein: CASSPRTSGSSGELFF. The CDR3, as DNA: TGTGCCAGCAGCCCGCGGACTAGCGGGAGTTCCGGGGAGCTGTTTTTT.

The CDR3 is CASSSPRQGADYEQYF. The CDR3, as DNA: TGTGCCAGCAGCTCTCCCCGACAGGGGGCGGATTACGAGCAGTACTTC. The chain joins TRBV13 to TRBJ2-7, with TRBD1 matching 10 bases. The J segment lost 4 bases and the V segment lost 4 bases, leaving 10 bases of the junction unmatched. In germline, CDR1 is PRHDT, CDR2 FYEKMQ (reference sequence). This CDR3 contains 16 residues.

The V call is TRBV28, the J call TRBJ2-7, with 10 bases lining up with TRBD2. CDR1 is MDHEN, CDR2 SYDVKM, per germline. Trimming took 2 bases from V and 2 from J; bases not matched to a gene: 3. There are 15 residues in the CDR3. This CDR3 reads CASSLLAGDPYEQYF. The CDR3, as DNA: TGTGCCAGCAGTTTACTAGCGGGAGATCCCTACGAGCAGTACTTC.

The J gene is TRBJ2-7, the V gene TRBV5-1; a possible D gene is TRBD2 (6 bases). This CDR3 is built from 15 residues. Germline V lookup: CDR1 SGHRS, CDR2 YFSETQ. The germline V and J ends were trimmed by 5 bases and 3 bases, with 18 bases remaining between them. This chain's CDR3 is CASREGPAMNYEQYF. The CDR3 nucleotides read TGCGCCAGCAGGGAGGGACCGGCTATGAACTACGAGCAGTACTTC.

CDR3 protein: CASSQRYRQGASNEQFF. CDR3 bases: TGCGCCAGCAGTCAAAGGTACAGGCAGGGGGCAAGCAATGAGCAGTTCTTC. The chain recombines TRBV23-1 with TRBJ2-1, with 8 positions matching TRBD1. TRBV23-1 is recorded as an ORF, its role being uncertain. The V segment lost 2 bases and the J segment 6 bases; nucleotides outside the gene matches: 12. CDR3 length: 17 amino acids.

V gene TRBV4-1 combines with J gene TRBJ2-1, with 16 positions matching TRBD2. CDR1 is MGHRA and CDR2 is YSYEKL in the germline V gene. Germline trimming cut 6 bases from V and 6 bases from J; bases unmatched to any gene: 5. The CDR3 sequence is 16 residues long. CDR3 sequence: CASSRGTSGRANEQFF. The CDR3 DNA reads as TGCGCCAGCAGTCGCGGGACTAGCGGGAGGGCCAATGAGCAGTTCTTC.

This clone was seen a few times. This chain links TRBV27 with TRBJ1-2; no clear D gene. CDR1 and CDR2 from the germline V gene are MNHEY and SMNVEV (reference sequence). The CDR3 is made up of 13 amino acids. Trimming took off 3 bases at V and 8 bases at J, with 13 bases between the two ends. The CDR3 DNA follows: TGTGCCAGCAGTTTTAACGGCCCGGGAGGCTACACCTTC. Translated, it gives CASSFNGPGGYTF.

The V gene is TRBV6-5, the J gene TRBJ2-7, with 10 nucleotides matching TRBD1. This CDR3 is 14 amino acids long. The germline CDR1 and CDR2 sequences are MNHEY and SVGAGI. After removal of 4 bases from V and 4 bases from J, the junction contained 4 bases not matched to a gene. CDR3 nucleotide sequence: TGTGCCAGCAGTTCGCAGGGACAGGGGTACGAGCAGTACTTC. It is translated as CASSSQGQGYEQYF.

This chain uses TRBV10-2 with TRBJ2-3; no clear D. Germline V gives CDR1 WSHSY, CDR2 SAAADI. With 2 bases removed from V and 2 bases from J, the gap between germline ends came to 8 bases. The CDR3 spans 14 residues. The CDR3, as DNA: TGCGCCAGCAGTGAGGCGGCATTCACAGATACGCAGTATTTT. It specifies CASSEAAFTDTQYF.

The V and J genes are TRBV6-5 and TRBJ1-3; 9 nucleotides agree with TRBD1. Trimming removed 5 bases from V and 4 bases from J; junction bases left unmatched: 3. This CDR3 spans 14 amino acids. The germline gives CDR1 MNHEY, CDR2 SVGAGI. The CDR3 DNA follows: TGTGCCAGCAGTAACACAGGGGGCGGAAACACCATATATTTT. This gives the protein CASSNTGGGNTIYF.

Here the CDR3 DNA reads TGTGCCAGCAGTGAACGTCTTTACGAGCAGTACTTC. It translates to CASSERLYEQYF. V and J are TRBV6-1 and TRBJ2-7; D unresolved. The CDR3 is made up of 12 amino acids. V gave up 2 bases and J gave up 4 bases, with 6 bases separating them. Looked up from germline, CDR1 is MNHNS and CDR2 is SASEGT.

This chain links TRBV28 with TRBJ2-2, with TRBD2 identical over 14 bases. With V trimmed by 3 bases and J by 7 bases, 7 bases remained unmatched. This CDR3 region has 17 residues. Germline assignment: CDR1 MDHEN and CDR2 SYDVKM. In nucleotides, the CDR3 is TGTGCCAGCAGTTTTCGACTAGCGGGAGGGCCGGGCGGGGAGCTGTTTTTT. Its translation: CASSFRLAGGPGGELFF.

The chain is built from TRBV4-1 and TRBJ2-3; D perhaps matches TRBD1 (5 bases). The CDR3 covers 15 residues. V was pared by 4 bases and J by 2 bases, with 13 bases between. CDR1 and CDR2 (germline): MGHRA, YSYEKL. CDR3 region: CASSRVQGDTDTQYF. CDR3 coding DNA: TGCGCCAGCAGCCGCGTCCAGGGCGACACAGATACGCAGTATTTT.

The chain couples TRBV7-2 to TRBJ2-3; TRBD2 agrees at 7 bases. CDR1 is SGHTA, CDR2 FQGNSA, per germline. The V gene end was trimmed by 1 base and the J gene end by 4 bases; junction bases not matched to a gene: 14. The CDR3 extends over 18 amino acids. Here the CDR3 DNA reads TGTGCCAGCAGCTTAGATCTGGTGGCGGGAGTCATCGCAGATACGCAGTATTTT. Its protein is CASSLDLVAGVIADTQYF.

The rearrangement uses TRBV28 and TRBJ2-2, with 8 bases matching TRBD1. Germline-derived CDR1 and CDR2 are MDHEN and SYDVKM. The J segment lost 5 bases and the V segment lost 6 bases, leaving 14 bases of the junction unmatched. This CDR3 comprises 17 residues. The chain's CDR3 is CASSPLIGTGSTGELFF. As DNA, the CDR3 is TGTGCCAGCAGCCCGTTAATCGGGACAGGTTCTACCGGGGAGCTGTTTTTT.

The chain couples TRBV11-2 to TRBJ1-2; D is perhaps TRBD1 (5 bases). The germline V and J ends were trimmed by 4 bases and 9 bases, with 12 bases remaining between them. This CDR3 has 12 amino acids. CDR1 is SGHAT, CDR2 FQNNGV, per germline. The CDR3 loop is CASSSGGSSYTF. The CDR3 coding sequence is TGTGCCAGCAGCTCGGGGGGGTCGAGCTACACCTTC.

This chain links TRBV28 with TRBJ2-7, with TRBD2 matching over 8 bases. CDR1 and CDR2 from the germline V gene are MDHEN and SYDVKM. The trim removed 10 bases at V and 3 bases at J, leaving 2 bases unmatched. The length of the CDR3 is 11 residues. This CDR3 reads CATGTSYEQYF. CDR3 DNA sequence: TGTGCCACCGGGACTAGCTACGAGCAGTACTTC.

The V and J genes are TRBV4-3 and TRBJ2-1; D is unclear. There are 16 residues in the CDR3. V was clipped by 0 bases and J by 0 bases, with 9 bases between them. From germline, CDR1 is LGHNA and CDR2 YSLEER. CDR3 sequence (DNA): TGCGCCAGCAGCCAAGATTCGAGCCTCTCCTACAATGAGCAGTTCTTC. Translated: CASSQDSSLSYNEQFF.

The genes are TRBV5-1 and TRBJ2-5; TRBD1 matches at 9 bases. V was pared by 4 bases and J by 5 bases, with 6 bases of the junction left unmatched. CDR1 SGHRS and CDR2 YFSETQ come from the germline V gene. This CDR3 contains 14 residues. CDR3 loop: CASSRDRVWETQYF. CDR3 DNA: TGCGCCAGCAGCCGGGACAGGGTCTGGGAGACCCAGTACTTC.

The V and J genes are TRBV14 and TRBJ2-1; D possibly corresponds to TRBD2 (5 bases). The germline V gene encodes CDR1 SGHDN and CDR2 FVKESK. Trimming left V 1 base short and J 11 bases short, with 9 bases between. There are 12 residues in the CDR3. DNA for the CDR3: TGTGCCAGCAGCCAAGCGCAGCGGAAGCAGTTCTTC. Amino acids: CASSQAQRKQFF.

V and J are TRBV5-1 and TRBJ1-1; 7 bases are a match to TRBD1. The CDR3 has 15 residues. CDR1 is SGHRS and CDR2 is YFSETQ in the germline V gene. The V segment lost 1 base and the J segment 5 bases; nucleotides outside the gene matches: 8. The DNA of the CDR3 is TGCGCCAGCAGCTTGAGAGGGGGCAGGCTGACTGAAGCTTTCTTT. Translated, it gives CASSLRGGRLTEAFF.

The rearrangement links TRBV2 to TRBJ1-5; D is undetermined. V lost 7 bases to trimming and J lost 2 bases, with 15 bases between them. In germline, CDR1 is SNHLY, CDR2 FYNNEI. The CDR3 is 15 residues long. The CDR3 here is CASKGGYSGNQPQHF. CDR3 bases: TGTGCCAGCAAAGGCGGGTATTCGGGCAATCAGCCCCAGCATTTT.

This clone was detected only a few times. The chain employs TRBV4-3 and TRBJ2-7; 9 bases match TRBD1. Germline V gene data show CDR1 as LGHNA and CDR2 as YSLEER. This CDR3 region has 17 residues. The V gene end was trimmed by 0 bases and the J gene end by 5 bases; junction bases not matched to a gene: 11. CDR3 DNA sequence: TGCGCCAGCAGCCAAGAATTCGCGGGGACAGGGCGGGACGAGCAGTACTTC. It translates to CASSQEFAGTGRDEQYF.

This chain links TRBV7-8 with TRBJ1-2, with 11 bases that match TRBD1. Germline trimming cut 5 bases from V and 4 bases from J; bases unmatched to any gene: 3. Per the germline V gene, CDR1 is SGHVS and CDR2 is FQNEAQ. CDR3 length: 14 amino acids. In DNA, the CDR3 is TGTGCCAGCAGCGCAGGGACAGGGGGCTATGGCTACACCTTC. Protein: CASSAGTGGYGYTF.

Only a few counts were recorded for this clone. This chain connects TRBV10-3 to TRBJ2-7, with a possible D match to TRBD1 (5 bases). Trimming removed 2 bases at V and 0 bases at J, with 14 bases between. The CDR3 is made up of 16 amino acids. From germline, CDR1 is ENHRY and CDR2 SYGVKD. The CDR3 bases are TGTGCCATCAGTGAGGGACCGACAGACCACTCCTACGAGCAGTACTTC. It codes for CAISEGPTDHSYEQYF.

This chain uses TRBV28 with TRBJ2-7; the D gene is possibly TRBD2 (5 bases). Germline V gene lookup returns CDR1 MDHEN and CDR2 SYDVKM. The CDR3 is 12 amino acids. Deletions cut 6 bases from V and 6 bases from J, with 12 bases between. The CDR3 DNA follows: TGTGCCAGCAGACCCGCGGGTGGCGAGCAGTACTTC. It encodes CASRPAGGEQYF.

The chain couples TRBV27 to TRBJ1-1; TRBD1 agrees at 9 bases. The germline gives CDR1 MNHEY, CDR2 SMNVEV (reference sequence). V dropped 9 bases and J dropped 4; count of bases not matched to a gene: 9. The CDR3 contains 14 residues. The CDR3 sequence: CASRDREASTEAFF. CDR3 sequence (DNA): TGTGCCAGTAGGGACAGGGAGGCGAGCACTGAAGCTTTCTTT.

The CDR3 DNA reads TGTGCCAGCAGATTTAGCGGGGACTTTTTGGGTGAGCAGTACTTC. It specifies CASRFSGDFLGEQYF. The chain links TRBV11-2 to TRBJ2-7, with 8 nucleotides matching TRBD2. Germline V gene lookup returns CDR1 SGHAT and CDR2 FQNNGV. V shed 6 bases and J 7 bases; nucleotides not matched to a gene: 14. This CDR3 region has 15 residues.